This T cell receptor (beta chain) was sequenced during a study of CD8 T cells in Susac syndrome. Regarding the study as a whole: The relatively small number of individuals in the TCR sequencing and HLA analysis was acknowledged by the study.

A note on this clonotype: Its matching antigen is unknown.

With random hexamers, reverse transcription was performed on about 0.45 to 1 ug of RNA. Amplification of the TCR beta CDR3 was carried out by immunoSEQ multiplex PCR, which spanned a total of 54 Vbeta and 13 Jbeta segments. Each CDR3 protein gets one entry after TCRdb re-called the immunoSEQ multiplex PCR reads with MiXCR. The table records some 70,000 distinct CDR3 sequences, approximately 96% of them present only once. Peripheral blood CD8+ and CD4+ T cells were profiled by TCR beta sequencing. Bulk CD8+ and CD4+ cells came from magnetic negative isolation; CD8+ TEMRA by FACS. The CDR3 is 11 amino acids. Per the germline V gene, CDR1 is SQVTM and CDR2 is ANQGSEA. V lost 3 bases and J 5 bases, leaving 7 bases between the germline ends.

The chain uses TRBV29-1 and TRBJ1-2; D is unresolved. This sequence originates from a human donor with multiple sclerosis. The sequencing sample was made of CD8+ T cells from PBMCs. The CDR3 DNA sequence: TGCAGCGTTGAGTTGCCATATGGCTACACCTTC. Encoded protein: CSVELPYGYTF.